The rows below give T cell receptor beta chains drawn from one sample of a study of response to subunit inactivated influenza vaccine. TCRdb re-analysed the RT-PCR reads in MiXCR, keeping a single row per CDR3 protein. The sample includes some 570,000 distinct CDR3 sequences, roughly 12% of them seen just once. These data are also associated with another study on T cells expressing NK-cell markers.

The source was PBMCs from blood, collected on the day of vaccination. The source of these receptors is a middle-aged man who received an inactivated influenza vaccine. Each CDR3 is given without its conserved first and last residue.

v_gene	CDR3aa
TRBV12-3/TRBV12-4	ASGTVRTDTQY
TRBV7-2	ASSLQLAGGPDTQY
TRBV15	ATSSLPGYEQY
TRBV3-1	ASSQTYLAGGPDTQY
TRBV5-1	ASSLTSTNEKLF
TRBV3-1	ASSLGTGDLAGNTIY
TRBV12-3/TRBV12-4	ASSLDRGNSPLH
TRBV29-1	SVEGPSSGGKPEQF
TRBV12-3/TRBV12-4	ASTGSPEFDNEQF
TRBV21-1	ASSNNKRILTDTQY
TRBV11-1	ASSLVGGPPTSSYEQY
TRBV14	ASSQLGLAGGEQY
TRBV6-5	ASSYSGGPYEQY
TRBV4-2	ASSPAPGGGFDGYT
TRBV9	ASSPGVAGGQGTGELF
TRBV5-1	ASRLRGAQEGTDTQY
TRBV12-3/TRBV12-4	ASSLGLRLAASSYEQY
TRBV7-9	ASSPDRVFYNEQF
TRBV20-1	SASGDRVGETQY
TRBV24-1	ATSDMTSLTDTQY
TRBV12-3/TRBV12-4	ASRDRPNEQF
TRBV7-2	ASRKMIQEKAQY
TRBV4-3	ASSQERQGTGNTMY
TRBV7-2	ASSLQGTRGNEQF
TRBV5-5	ASSLGTSGELF
TRBV14	ASSQRLFSRLY
TRBV28	ASSLFYRYEQY
TRBV2	ASSEHRRDEQF
TRBV7-3	ASSLNVGVETQY
TRBV9	ASSVSPNGNTDTQY
TRBV10-3	AISGPVVGDGYT
TRBV25-1	ASTPGQGSTEAF
TRBV7-9	ASSLSRDLRQETQY
TRBV7-9	ASSLLSWSYVEQF
TRBV5-1	ASSTGTGAYNEQF
TRBV4-3	ASSQKKDRVRTGELF
TRBV7-8	ASSSDRTNTDTQY
TRBV30	AWSVGGSLHNQPQH
TRBV4-1	ASSQVLTRGYEQY
TRBV5-1	ASSPQGPGELF
TRBV20-1	SEGEGDPDTQY
TRBV10-3	AISRAGDYEQY
TRBV28	ASSLISLEDTQY
TRBV28	ASSPRSWTGLEQY
TRBV3-1	ASSQEGQGNSGNTIY
TRBV28	ASSLGSGGGNEQY
TRBV11-2	ASSARTGGWTGELF
TRBV6-2/TRBV6-3	ASGRTDNSNQPQH
TRBV6-2/TRBV6-3	ASTPEGTTTDTQY
TRBV12-3/TRBV12-4	ASSIWAFDGNTIY
TRBV10-3	AISDKSSGISGELF
TRBV3-1	ASSMGRYEQY
TRBV9	ASSVFGSNSPLH
TRBV7-9	ASSASGTYTDTQY
TRBV7-9	ASSLALGGAQTDTQY